These 3 T cell receptor beta chains share one sample of origin, sequenced in a study of T-cell reconstitution after alpha-beta-depleted transplantation in children. This sample's TCRbeta library carried unique molecular identifier barcodes. TCRdb re-analysed the PCR reads in MiXCR, keeping a single row per CDR3 protein. The sample has about 980,000 distinct CDR3 sequences, about 29% seen once. The sequencing here drew on PBMCs, mostly from graft donor cells, taken 360 days after TCRalphabeta/CD19-depleted stem cell transplant. The receptor set was obtained from a boy under three years old who had a stem cell transplant for SCID, so the T cells may come from the graft donor.

The chain couples TRBV30 to TRBJ1-1; unclear D gene. The V end lost 2 bases, the J end lost 4 bases, and 20 bases lay between the germline ends. The CDR3 consists of 16 residues. CDR1 and CDR2 (germline): GTSNPN, SVGIG (reference sequence). The CDR3 DNA follows: TGTGCCTGGAGTTTTATAGAAGGACGGCCCCCCACTGAAGCTTTCTTT. Protein sequence: CAWSFIEGRPPTEAFF.

The chain combines TRBV5-1 with TRBJ1-1, with D perhaps TRBD1 (5 bases). Trimming took off 4 bases at V and 11 bases at J, with 18 bases between the two ends. CDR1 and CDR2 (germline): SGHRS, YFSETQ. The length of the CDR3 is 13 residues. The DNA of the CDR3 is TGCGCCAGCAGCCCCGCTGGGGGTGATAGGGCTTTCTTT. Translation gives CASSPAGGDRAFF.

This clonotype was observed a handful of times. The chain is built from TRBV28 and TRBJ2-3; 7 bases agree with TRBD1. Germline V gene lookup returns CDR1 MDHEN and CDR2 SYDVKM. This CDR3 is 14 amino acids long. V was pared by 8 bases and J by 2 bases, with 7 bases of the junction left unmatched. The CDR3 coding sequence is TGTGCCAGCCCCCCGGGACAGCCCACAGATACGCAGTATTTT. The encoded protein is CASPPGQPTDTQYF.